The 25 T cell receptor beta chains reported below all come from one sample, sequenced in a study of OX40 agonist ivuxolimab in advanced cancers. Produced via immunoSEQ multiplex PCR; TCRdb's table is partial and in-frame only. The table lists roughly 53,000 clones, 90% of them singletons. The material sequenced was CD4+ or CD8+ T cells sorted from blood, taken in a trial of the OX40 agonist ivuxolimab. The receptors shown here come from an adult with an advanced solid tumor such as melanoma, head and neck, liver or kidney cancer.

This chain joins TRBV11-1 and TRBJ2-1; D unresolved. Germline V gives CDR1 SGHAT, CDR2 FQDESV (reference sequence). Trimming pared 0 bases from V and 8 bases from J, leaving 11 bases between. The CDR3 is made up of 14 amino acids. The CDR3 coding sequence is TGTGCCAGCAGCTTAGCATTTGGTTGGGATGAGCAGTTCTTC. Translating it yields CASSLAFGWDEQFF.

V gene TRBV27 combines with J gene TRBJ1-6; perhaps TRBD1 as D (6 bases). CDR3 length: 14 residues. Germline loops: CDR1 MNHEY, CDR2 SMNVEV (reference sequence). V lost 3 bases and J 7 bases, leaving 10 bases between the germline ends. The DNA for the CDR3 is TGTGCCAGCAGTTTGAGGAGGGGGAATTCACCCCTCCACTTT. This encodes CASSLRRGNSPLHF.

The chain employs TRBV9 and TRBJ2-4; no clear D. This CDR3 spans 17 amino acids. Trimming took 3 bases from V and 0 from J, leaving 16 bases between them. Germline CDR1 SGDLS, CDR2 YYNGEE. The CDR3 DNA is TGTGCCAGCAGCGCCGATCCAGCCAAACTAGCCAAAAACATTCAGTACTTC. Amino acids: CASSADPAKLAKNIQYF.

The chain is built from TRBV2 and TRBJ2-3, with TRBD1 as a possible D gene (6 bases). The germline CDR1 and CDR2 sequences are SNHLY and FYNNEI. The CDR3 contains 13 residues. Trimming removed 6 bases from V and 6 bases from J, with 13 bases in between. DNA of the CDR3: TGTGCCAGCAGAGGACAGCCGGGGGATACGCAGTATTTT. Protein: CASRGQPGDTQYF.

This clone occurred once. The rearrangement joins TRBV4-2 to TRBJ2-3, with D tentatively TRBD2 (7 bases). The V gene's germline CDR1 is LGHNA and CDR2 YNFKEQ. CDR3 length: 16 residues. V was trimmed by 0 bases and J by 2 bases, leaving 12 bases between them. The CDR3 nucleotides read TGTGCCAGCAGCCAAGATCGGGCGGGGGCCACAGATACGCAGTATTTT. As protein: CASSQDRAGATDTQYF.

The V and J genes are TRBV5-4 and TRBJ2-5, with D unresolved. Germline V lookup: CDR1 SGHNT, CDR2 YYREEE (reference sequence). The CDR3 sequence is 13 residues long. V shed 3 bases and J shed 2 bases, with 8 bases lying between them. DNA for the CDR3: TGTGCCAGCAGCTCGGGTTCACAAGAGACCCAGTACTTC. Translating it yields CASSSGSQETQYF.

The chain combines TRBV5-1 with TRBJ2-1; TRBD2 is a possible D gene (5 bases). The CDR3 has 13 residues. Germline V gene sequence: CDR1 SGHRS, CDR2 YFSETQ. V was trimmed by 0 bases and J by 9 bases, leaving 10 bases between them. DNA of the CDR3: TGCGCCAGCAGCTTGGGGGAGACAAGTGAGCAGTTCTTC. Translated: CASSLGETSEQFF.

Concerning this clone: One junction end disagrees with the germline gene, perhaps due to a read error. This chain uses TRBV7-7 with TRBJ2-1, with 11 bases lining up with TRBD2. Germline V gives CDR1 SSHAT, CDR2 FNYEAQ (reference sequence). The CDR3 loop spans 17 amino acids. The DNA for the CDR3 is TGTGCTAGCAGCAACTTAGCGGGAGGGGTTCCCTACAATGAGCAGTTCTTC. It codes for CASSNLAGGVPYNEQFF.

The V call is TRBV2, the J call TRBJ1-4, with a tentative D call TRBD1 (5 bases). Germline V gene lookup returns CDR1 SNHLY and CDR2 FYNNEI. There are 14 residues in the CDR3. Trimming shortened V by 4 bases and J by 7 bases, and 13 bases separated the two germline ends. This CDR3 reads CASSVGGEGEKLFF. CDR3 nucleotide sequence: TGTGCCAGCAGTGTGGGGGGGGAAGGTGAAAAACTGTTTTTT.

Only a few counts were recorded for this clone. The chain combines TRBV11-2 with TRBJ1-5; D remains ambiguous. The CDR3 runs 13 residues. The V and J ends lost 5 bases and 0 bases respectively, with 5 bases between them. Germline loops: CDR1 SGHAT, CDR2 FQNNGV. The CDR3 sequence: CASSRASNQPQHF. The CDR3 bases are TGTGCCAGCAGCAGGGCTAGCAATCAGCCCCAGCATTTT.

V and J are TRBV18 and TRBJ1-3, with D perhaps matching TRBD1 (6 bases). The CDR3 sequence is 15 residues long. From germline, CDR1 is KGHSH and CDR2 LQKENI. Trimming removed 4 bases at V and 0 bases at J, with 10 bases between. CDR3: CASSRDTLSGNTIYF. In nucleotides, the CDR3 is TGTGCCAGCTCACGGGACACGCTCTCTGGAAACACCATATATTTT. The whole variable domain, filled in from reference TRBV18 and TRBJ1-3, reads NAGVMQNPRHLVRRRGQEARLRCSPMKGHSHVYWYRQLPEEGLKFMVYLQKENIIDESGMPKERFSAEFPKEGPSILRIQQVVRGDSAAYFCASSRDTLSGNTIYFGEGSWLTVV.

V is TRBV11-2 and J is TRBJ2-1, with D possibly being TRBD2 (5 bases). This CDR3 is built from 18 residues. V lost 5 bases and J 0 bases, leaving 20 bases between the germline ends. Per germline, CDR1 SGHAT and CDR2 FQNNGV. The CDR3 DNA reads TGTGCCAGCAGCCTCCGGGGTAGCGAGATTAGCTCCTACAATGAGCAGTTCTTC. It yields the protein CASSLRGSEISSYNEQFF. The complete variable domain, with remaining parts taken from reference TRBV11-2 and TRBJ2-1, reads EAGVAQSPRYKIIEKRQSVAFWCNPISGHATLYWYQQILGQGPKLLIQFQNNGVVDDSQLPKDRFSAERLKGVDSTLKIQPAKLEDSAVYLCASSLRGSEISSYNEQFFGPGTRLTVL.

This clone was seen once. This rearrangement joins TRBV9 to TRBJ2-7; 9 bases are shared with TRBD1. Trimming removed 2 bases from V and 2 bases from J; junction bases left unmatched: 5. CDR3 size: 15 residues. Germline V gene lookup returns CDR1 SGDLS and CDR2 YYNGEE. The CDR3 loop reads CASSVGQGVAYEQYF. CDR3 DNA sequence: TGTGCCAGCAGCGTGGGACAGGGCGTAGCCTACGAGCAGTACTTC.

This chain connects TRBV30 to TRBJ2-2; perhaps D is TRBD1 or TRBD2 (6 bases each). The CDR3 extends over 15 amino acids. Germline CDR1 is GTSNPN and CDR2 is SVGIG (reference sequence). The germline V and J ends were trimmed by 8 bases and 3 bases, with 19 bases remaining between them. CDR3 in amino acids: CAMSRGALDTGELFF. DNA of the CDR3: TGTGCCATGAGTAGGGGGGCGCTGGACACCGGGGAGCTGTTTTTT.

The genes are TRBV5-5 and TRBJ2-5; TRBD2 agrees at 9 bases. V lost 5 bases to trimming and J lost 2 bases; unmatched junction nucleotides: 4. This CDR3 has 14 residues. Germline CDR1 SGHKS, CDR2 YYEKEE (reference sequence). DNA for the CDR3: TGTGCCAGCAGTCGGACTAGCGTTCAAGAGACCCAGTACTTC. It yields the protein CASSRTSVQETQYF.

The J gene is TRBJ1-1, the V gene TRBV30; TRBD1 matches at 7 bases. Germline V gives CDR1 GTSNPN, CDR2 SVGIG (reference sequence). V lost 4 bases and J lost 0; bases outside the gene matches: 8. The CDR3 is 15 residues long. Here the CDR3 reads CAWTDWDSLNTEAFF. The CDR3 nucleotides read TGTGCCTGGACCGATTGGGACAGTCTGAACACTGAAGCTTTCTTT.

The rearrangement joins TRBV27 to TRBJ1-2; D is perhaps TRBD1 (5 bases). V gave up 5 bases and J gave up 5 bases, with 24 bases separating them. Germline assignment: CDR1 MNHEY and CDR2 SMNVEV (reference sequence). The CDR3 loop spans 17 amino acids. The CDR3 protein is CASSPRATGRGGYGYTF. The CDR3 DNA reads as TGTGCCAGCAGTCCCCGCGCCACGGGAAGGGGCGGGTATGGCTACACCTTC.

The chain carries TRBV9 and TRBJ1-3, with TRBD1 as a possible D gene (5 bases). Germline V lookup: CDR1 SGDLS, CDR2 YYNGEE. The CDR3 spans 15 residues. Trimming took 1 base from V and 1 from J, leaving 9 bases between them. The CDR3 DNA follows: TGTGCCAGCAGCGTATGGGGGAGTTCTGGAAACACCATATATTTT. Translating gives CASSVWGSSGNTIYF.

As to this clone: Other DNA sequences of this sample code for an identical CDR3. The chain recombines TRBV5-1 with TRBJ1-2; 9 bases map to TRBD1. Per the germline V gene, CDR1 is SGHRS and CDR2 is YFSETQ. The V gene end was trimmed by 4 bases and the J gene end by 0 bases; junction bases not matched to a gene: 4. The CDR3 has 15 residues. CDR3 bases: TGCGCCAGCAGCCAAGACAGGGGGTCTAACTATGGCTACACCTTC. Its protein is CASSQDRGSNYGYTF.

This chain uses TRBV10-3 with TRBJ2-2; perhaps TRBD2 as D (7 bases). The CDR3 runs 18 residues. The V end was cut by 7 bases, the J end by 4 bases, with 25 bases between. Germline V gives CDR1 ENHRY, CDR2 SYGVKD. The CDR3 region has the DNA TGTGCCATCAATCGAGTCGAGGGGGATAGCGGGCCCACCGGGGAGCTGTTTTTT. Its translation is CAINRVEGDSGPTGELFF.

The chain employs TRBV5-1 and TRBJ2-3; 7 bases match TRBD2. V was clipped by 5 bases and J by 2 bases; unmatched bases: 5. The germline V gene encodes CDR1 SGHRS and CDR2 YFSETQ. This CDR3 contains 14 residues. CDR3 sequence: CASRAGPYTDTQYF. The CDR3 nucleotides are TGCGCCAGCAGAGCGGGACCCTACACAGATACGCAGTATTTT.

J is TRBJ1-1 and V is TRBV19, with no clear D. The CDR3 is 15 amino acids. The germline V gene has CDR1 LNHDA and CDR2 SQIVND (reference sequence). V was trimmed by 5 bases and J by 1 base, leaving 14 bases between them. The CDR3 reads CASSSWTEPNTEAFF. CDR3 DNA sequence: TGTGCCAGTAGTTCCTGGACCGAGCCGAACACTGAAGCTTTCTTT.

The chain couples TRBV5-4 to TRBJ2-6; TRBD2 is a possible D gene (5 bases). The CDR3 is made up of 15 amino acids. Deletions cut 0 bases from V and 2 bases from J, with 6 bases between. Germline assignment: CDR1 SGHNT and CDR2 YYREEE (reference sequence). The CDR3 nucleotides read TGTGCCAGCAGCTTGGTCGGGGCTGGGGCCAACGTCCTGACTTTC. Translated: CASSLVGAGANVLTF.

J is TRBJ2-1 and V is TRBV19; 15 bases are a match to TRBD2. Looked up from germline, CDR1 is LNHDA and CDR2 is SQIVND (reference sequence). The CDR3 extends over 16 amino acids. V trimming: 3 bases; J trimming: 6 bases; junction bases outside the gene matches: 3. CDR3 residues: CASSIRTSGGVNEQFF. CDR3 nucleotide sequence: TGTGCCAGTAGTATTCGGACTAGCGGGGGGGTCAATGAGCAGTTCTTC.

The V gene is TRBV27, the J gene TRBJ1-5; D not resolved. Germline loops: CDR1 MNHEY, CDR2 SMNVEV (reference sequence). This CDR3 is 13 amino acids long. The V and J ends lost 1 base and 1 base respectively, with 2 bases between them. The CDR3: CASSLWSNQPQHF. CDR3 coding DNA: TGTGCCAGCAGTTTATGGAGCAATCAGCCCCAGCATTTT.